The clone carrying this T cell receptor beta chain was found a few times. This entry is derived from a study of T-cell memory formation after mild COVID-19. On the study more broadly: Most TCR clusters belonged to a single donor.

Each CDR3 protein is one row after TCRdb ran MiXCR on the 5' RACE reads. The data show 260,000 or so distinct CDR3 sequences, 16% seen once. CDR3 length: 14 amino acids. V lost 0 bases, J lost 2 bases, and 8 bases lay in between. The germline V gene encodes CDR1 SGHRS and CDR2 YFSETQ. The sequenced sample consisted of PBMCs or a T cell subset sorted from them (not recorded which). The chain carries TRBV5-1 and TRBJ1-2; a weak D match, TRBD1 (5 bases). The TCR sequence derives from a man aged 18 to 35 who had mild COVID-19 (a few samples of this study predate the infection). Cell type and time point are not known. CDR3 DNA: TGCGCCAGCAGCTTGGCCCGGACAAACTATGGCTACACCTTC. It translates to CASSLARTNYGYTF.